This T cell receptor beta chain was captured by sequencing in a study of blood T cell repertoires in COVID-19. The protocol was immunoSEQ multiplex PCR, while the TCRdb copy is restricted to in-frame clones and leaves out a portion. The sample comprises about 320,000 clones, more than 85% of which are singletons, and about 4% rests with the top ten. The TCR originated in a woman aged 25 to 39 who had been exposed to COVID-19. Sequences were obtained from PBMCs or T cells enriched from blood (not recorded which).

The CDR3 is CASSSGAPYGYTF. The CDR3 DNA is TGTGCCAGCAGCTCAGGGGCCCCCTATGGCTACACCTTC. The chain employs TRBV7-8 and TRBJ1-2; D perhaps matches TRBD1 (6 bases). The CDR3 is 13 residues long. V was shortened by 4 bases and J by 4 bases, with 10 bases between the two germline ends. Germline assignment: CDR1 SGHVS and CDR2 FQNEAQ.